Below are 27 T cell receptor beta chains sequenced from a single sample in a study of shared clonotypes between healthy human individuals. Libraries were prepared by immunoSEQ multiplex PCR; TCRdb keeps only in-frame clonotypes and omits some of them. The data show some 690,000 clones, roughly 88% seen once. The sample comprised memory CD8+ T cells from PBMCs. The subset: CD45RO+ cells pooled with CCR7-negative TemRA cells. The origin of the receptors is a man aged 18 to 35 in good health. Some clones in this sample may be carry-over from other donors' samples.

The chain employs TRBV25-1 and TRBJ1-2; D gene uncertain. The CDR3 covers 13 residues. In germline, CDR1 is MGHDK, CDR2 SYGVNS. The ends were cut back, 1 base at V and 6 bases at J, with 9 bases in the middle. This CDR3 is CASSESPADGYTF. The CDR3 coding sequence is TGTGCCAGCAGTGAATCCCCGGCGGATGGCTACACCTTC.

The chain is built from TRBV27 and TRBJ1-4, with a possible D match to TRBD1 (6 bases). Trimming left V 0 bases short and J 0 bases short, with 11 bases between. CDR3 length: 17 residues. In germline, CDR1 is MNHEY, CDR2 SMNVEV (reference sequence). The CDR3 nucleotides are TGTGCCAGCAGTTTATCCCAGGGGCTGACAACTAATGAAAAACTGTTTTTT. Its translation is CASSLSQGLTTNEKLFF.

This clone was observed at least ten times. Other DNA sequences in the same sample also yield this CDR3. This chain connects TRBV6-5 to TRBJ2-1; D is ambiguous. The CDR3 contains 12 residues. Trimming pared 2 bases from V and 6 bases from J, leaving 5 bases between. Germline V gives CDR1 MNHEY, CDR2 SVGAGI. CDR3 in amino acids: CASSYAGNEQFF. CDR3 nucleotide sequence: TGTGCCAGCAGTTACGCAGGCAATGAGCAGTTCTTC.

Concerning this clone: A much larger clone differs by one base, so this may be a read error. This rearrangement joins TRBV6-5 to TRBJ1-2; TRBD1 aligns across 7 bases. The CDR3 spans 13 residues. The germline gives CDR1 MNHEY, CDR2 SVGAGI. V shed 6 bases and J 3 bases; nucleotides not matched to a gene: 4. CDR3 loop: CASRQTGDYGYTF. CDR3 nucleotide sequence: TGTGCCAGCAGGCAAACAGGGGACTATGGCTACACCTTC.

This chain connects TRBV7-9 to TRBJ2-1, with 7 bases that match TRBD2. CDR1 is SEHNR and CDR2 is FQNEAQ in the germline V gene (reference sequence). CDR3 size: 13 residues. The CDR3 nucleotides read TGTGCTGGATTCGGAGGGAGGGCCCTTGAGCAGTTCTTC. It encodes CAGFGGRALEQFF.

The chain couples TRBV27 to TRBJ1-4; TRBD1 is a possible D gene (5 bases). With 3 bases removed from V and 7 bases from J, the gap between germline ends came to 12 bases. This CDR3 is built from 14 residues. Looked up from germline, CDR1 is MNHEY and CDR2 is SMNVEV (reference sequence). The CDR3, as DNA: TGTGCCAGCAGTTTCCGGGGGGAGGGTGAAAAACTGTTTTTT. Translation gives CASSFRGEGEKLFF.

This chain links TRBV27 with TRBJ2-1; 9 bases match TRBD2. Germline V gives CDR1 MNHEY, CDR2 SMNVEV (reference sequence). The V gene end was trimmed by 6 bases and the J gene end by 8 bases; junction bases not matched to a gene: 11. This CDR3 region has 15 residues. The CDR3 loop reads CASSPREREVDEQFF. DNA of the CDR3: TGTGCCAGCAGCCCGAGGGAGCGGGAGGTCGATGAGCAGTTCTTC.

This chain joins TRBV7-6 and TRBJ2-3; tentatively, D is TRBD2 (5 bases). Germline assignment: CDR1 SGHVS and CDR2 FNYEAQ. The CDR3 is 16 amino acids. Trimming left V 5 bases short and J 6 bases short, with 21 bases between. CDR3 in DNA: TGTGCCAGCAGCGGTATAAGTGGAGCGGCCCGGGATACGCAGTATTTT. It codes for CASSGISGAARDTQYF.

V is TRBV5-1 and J is TRBJ2-3; 14 nucleotides match TRBD2. Germline V gene data show CDR1 as SGHRS and CDR2 as YFSETQ. J was trimmed by 5 bases and V by 0 bases; bases with no gene match: 5. This CDR3 region has 17 residues. The DNA of the CDR3 is TGCGCCAGCAGCTTGGGACTAGCGGGAGGGCCTAGAGATACGCAGTATTTT. Residues: CASSLGLAGGPRDTQYF.

The V and J genes are TRBV5-1 and TRBJ2-7; the D is unclear. The CDR3 is made up of 15 amino acids. V lost 0 bases, J lost 0 bases, and 10 bases lay in between. Germline loops: CDR1 SGHRS, CDR2 YFSETQ. CDR3 sequence: CASSLVGTDSYEQYF. DNA of the CDR3: TGCGCCAGCAGCTTGGTGGGCACCGACTCCTACGAGCAGTACTTC.

The chain's CDR3 is CASSVVGAGLDGYTF. The CDR3 DNA reads TGTGCCAGCAGCGTAGTCGGTGCGGGACTTGATGGCTACACCTTC. This chain uses TRBV9 with TRBJ1-2, with TRBD1 as a possible D gene (5 bases). Trimming removed 0 bases at V and 6 bases at J, with 15 bases between. Per germline, CDR1 SGDLS and CDR2 YYNGEE. The CDR3 covers 15 residues.

The J gene is TRBJ2-7, the V gene TRBV19, with D unclear. With 10 bases removed from V and 5 bases from J, the gap between germline ends came to 12 bases. The germline V gene encodes CDR1 LNHDA and CDR2 SQIVND (reference sequence). The CDR3 contains 11 residues. CDR3 loop: CATRVGHEQYF. CDR3 coding DNA: TGTGCCACCCGGGTCGGCCACGAGCAGTACTTC.

The rearrangement links TRBV19 to TRBJ1-2; maybe TRBD1 (5 bases). Trimming took off 6 bases at V and 2 bases at J, with 16 bases between the two ends. The germline gives CDR1 LNHDA, CDR2 SQIVND (reference sequence). This CDR3 spans 15 amino acids. The CDR3: CASSPYGGENYGYTF. As DNA, the CDR3 is TGTGCCAGTAGCCCCTACGGGGGGGAGAACTATGGCTACACCTTC.

V usage is TRBV7-9 and J usage is TRBJ1-2; D is possibly TRBD1 (6 bases). The CDR3 consists of 16 residues. From germline, CDR1 is SEHNR and CDR2 FQNEAQ (reference sequence). Trimming took off 8 bases at V and 1 base at J, with 20 bases between the two ends. The CDR3, as DNA: TGTGCCAGCTTTCCCCGAGGGGGTCAGGATAACTATGGCTACACCTTC. It translates to CASFPRGGQDNYGYTF.

This clone has just a few counts. The rearrangement uses TRBV13 and TRBJ2-7; 11 positions match TRBD2. V trimming: 5 bases; J trimming: 3 bases; junction bases outside the gene matches: 3. CDR1 is PRHDT, CDR2 FYEKMQ, per germline (reference sequence). This CDR3 has 14 residues. The CDR3 DNA follows: TGTGCCAGCAGCAACCTAGCGGGAGGCTACGAGCAGTACTTC. It codes for CASSNLAGGYEQYF.

In nucleotides, the CDR3 is TGCGCCAGCAGCCAAGATCGGGGGTCTGAAGCTTTCTTT. This translates into CASSQDRGSEAFF. The chain is built from TRBV4-1 and TRBJ1-1; TRBD1 might be the D (5 bases). This CDR3 has 13 residues. The germline V and J ends were trimmed by 0 bases and 6 bases, with 8 bases remaining between them. Germline CDR1 MGHRA, CDR2 YSYEKL.

The rearrangement joins TRBV4-1 to TRBJ2-5; 7 positions match TRBD1. The CDR3 has 13 amino acids. Germline V gene data show CDR1 as MGHRA and CDR2 as YSYEKL. V lost 4 bases, J lost 3 bases, and 2 bases stayed unmatched. The CDR3 is CASSLGTEETQYF. CDR3 DNA: TGCGCCAGCAGCCTCGGGACAGAAGAGACCCAGTACTTC.

This rearrangement joins TRBV28 to TRBJ2-7, with 8 bases identical to TRBD2. Germline V gene data show CDR1 as MDHEN and CDR2 as SYDVKM. The CDR3 runs to 16 residues. The V and J ends lost 4 bases and 4 bases, in that order; junction bases with no gene match: 12. The CDR3 DNA reads as TGTGCCAGCAGTTCGGACCGGGAGCGGGAGTGGTACGAGCAGTACTTC. Protein: CASSSDREREWYEQYF.

This clone has a handful of counts. The chain joins TRBV4-2 to TRBJ1-1; D is possibly TRBD1 (6 bases). The CDR3 covers 18 residues. The V and J ends lost 0 bases and 0 bases respectively, with 17 bases between them. Germline V CDR1 and CDR2: LGHNA, YNFKEQ. As DNA, the CDR3 is TGTGCCAGCAGCCAAGATCCCTTGCTGGACAGCTTGAACACTGAAGCTTTCTTT. This codes for CASSQDPLLDSLNTEAFF.

The chain recombines TRBV7-9 with TRBJ2-1, with D possibly being TRBD1 or TRBD2 (6 bases each). CDR1 and CDR2 from the germline V gene are SEHNR and FQNEAQ (reference sequence). The V and J ends lost 5 bases and 1 base respectively, with 18 bases between them. The CDR3 runs to 17 residues. In DNA form, the CDR3 reads TGTGCCAGCAGCCCAGAGGTAGGGGGGCATTCCTACAATGAGCAGTTCTTC. Translation gives CASSPEVGGHSYNEQFF.

The CDR3 nucleotides are TGTGCCAGCAGCTTAGGGGGACTAGCAGAATTCTTC. Its translation is CASSLGGLAEFF. The chain couples TRBV7-2 to TRBJ2-1; 9 bases fit TRBD2. V shed 1 base, J shed 16 bases, and the junction held 5 bases outside the gene matches. Looked up from germline, CDR1 is SGHTA and CDR2 is FQGNSA. The CDR3 loop spans 12 amino acids. The full variable domain, with the rest looked up from reference TRBV7-2 and TRBJ2-1, is GAGVSQSPSNKVTEKGKDVELRCDPISGHTALYWYRQSLGQGLEFLIYFQGNSAPDKSGLPSDRFSAERTGGSVSTLTIQRTQQEDSAVYLCASSLGGLAEFFGPGTRLTVL.

The V gene is TRBV6-4, the J gene TRBJ1-5; possibly TRBD1 for D (5 bases). This CDR3 comprises 18 residues. The V gene's germline CDR1 is MRHNA and CDR2 SNTAGT. V was shortened by 2 bases and J by 0 bases, with 17 bases between the two germline ends. The CDR3 sequence: CASSDTGGPVNSNQPQHF. CDR3 sequence (DNA): TGTGCCAGCAGTGACACGGGGGGTCCGGTCAATAGCAATCAGCCCCAGCATTTT.

The rearrangement joins TRBV7-8 to TRBJ1-3; 8 nucleotides line up with TRBD1. From germline, CDR1 is SGHVS and CDR2 FQNEAQ. This CDR3 region has 20 residues. The trim removed 5 bases at V and 1 base at J, leaving 19 bases unmatched. CDR3 residues: CASSPWGQVHETESGNTIYF. Written as DNA, the CDR3 is TGTGCCAGCAGCCCCTGGGGACAGGTACACGAGACGGAATCTGGAAACACCATATATTTT.

This chain links TRBV7-9 with TRBJ2-1; D possibly corresponds to TRBD1 (5 bases). Trimming removed 3 bases from V and 4 bases from J, with 13 bases in between. Germline loops: CDR1 SEHNR, CDR2 FQNEAQ (reference sequence). The CDR3 length is 15 residues. The CDR3 protein is CASSFVDTSYNEQFF. DNA for the CDR3: TGTGCCAGCAGCTTCGTGGACACCTCGTACAATGAGCAGTTCTTC.

This chain joins TRBV7-3 and TRBJ2-2, with 7 bases aligning to TRBD1. In germline, CDR1 is SGHTA, CDR2 FQGTGA. This CDR3 contains 15 residues. Trimming at V came to 2 bases and at J to 7 bases, leaving 7 bases not matched to a gene. The DNA for the CDR3 is TGTGCCAGCAGCTTATCCGACAGGGCTAGCGGGGAGCTGTTTTTT. Its protein is CASSLSDRASGELFF.

J is TRBJ2-7 and V is TRBV16, with D tentatively TRBD2 (5 bases). Looked up from germline, CDR1 is KGHSY and CDR2 is FQNENV. CDR3 size: 13 residues. V gave up 3 bases and J gave up 3 bases, with 9 bases separating them. The DNA of the CDR3 is TGTGCCAGCAGCCATTCGGGGAACTACGAGCAGTACTTC. As protein: CASSHSGNYEQYF. Looking up the rest from reference TRBV16 and TRBJ2-7 gives the full variable domain: GEEVAQTPKHLVRGEGQKAKLYCAPIKGHSYVFWYQQVLKNEFKFLISFQNENVFDETGMPKERFSAKCLPNSPCSLEIQATKLEDSAVYFCASSHSGNYEQYFGPGTRLTVT.

Written as DNA, the CDR3 is TGCGCCAGCAGCCATGGTCCGAGGACAGCGCCTGAAGCTTTCTTT. Protein: CASSHGPRTAPEAFF. The genes are TRBV4-1 and TRBJ1-1, with D perhaps matching TRBD1 (6 bases). Trimming pared 3 bases from V and 6 bases from J, leaving 17 bases between. In germline, CDR1 is MGHRA, CDR2 YSYEKL. The CDR3 extends over 15 amino acids.